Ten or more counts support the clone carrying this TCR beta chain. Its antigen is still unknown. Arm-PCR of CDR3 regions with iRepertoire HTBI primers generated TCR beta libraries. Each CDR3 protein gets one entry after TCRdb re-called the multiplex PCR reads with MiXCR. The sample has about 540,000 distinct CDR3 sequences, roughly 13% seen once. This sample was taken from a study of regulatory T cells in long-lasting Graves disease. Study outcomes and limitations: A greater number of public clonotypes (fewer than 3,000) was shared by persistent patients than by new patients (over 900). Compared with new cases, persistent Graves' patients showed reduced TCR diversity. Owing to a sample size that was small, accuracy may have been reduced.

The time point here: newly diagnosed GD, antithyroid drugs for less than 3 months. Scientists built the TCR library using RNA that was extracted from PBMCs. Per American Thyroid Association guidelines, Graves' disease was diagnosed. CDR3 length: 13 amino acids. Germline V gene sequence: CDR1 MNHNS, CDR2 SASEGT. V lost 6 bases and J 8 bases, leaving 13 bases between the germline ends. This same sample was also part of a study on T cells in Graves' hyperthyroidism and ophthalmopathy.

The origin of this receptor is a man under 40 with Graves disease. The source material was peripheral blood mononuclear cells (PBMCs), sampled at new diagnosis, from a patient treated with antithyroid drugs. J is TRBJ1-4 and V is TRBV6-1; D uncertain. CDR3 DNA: TGTGCCAGCAGCCCGAGGGCGTCCGAAAAACTGTTTTTT. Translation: CASSPRASEKLFF.